A single sample gave rise to the 28 T cell receptor beta chains below, sequenced in a study of T cell responses to AZD1222 COVID-19 vaccine. The repertoire was sequenced with immunoSEQ multiplex PCR; TCRdb's copy has only in-frame clones and lacks some. Among approximately 180,000 clones listed, roughly nine tenths were seen once. The sample consisted of peripheral blood, taken on day 0 of AZD1222 vaccination. These receptor sequences come from an adult in good health.

The V and J genes are TRBV12-3 or TRBV12-4 and TRBJ1-3; D not resolved. V lost 5 bases to trimming and J lost 4 bases, with 9 bases between them. The CDR3 is 13 residues long. CDR3 residues: CASSRAGGNTIYF. The CDR3, as DNA: TGTGCCAGCAGTAGGGCCGGAGGAAACACCATATATTTT.

The V call is TRBV16, the J call TRBJ2-7; 7 bases are a match to TRBD2. The ends lost 2 bases at V and 13 bases at J; junction bases unmatched: 5. Germline V gene lookup returns CDR1 KGHSY and CDR2 FQNENV. This CDR3 comprises 11 residues. The CDR3 reads CASSQLAVHYF. CDR3 coding DNA: TGTGCCAGCAGCCAACTAGCGGTCCATTACTTC.

The chain carries TRBV7-3 and TRBJ2-3; D gene uncertain. The CDR3 totals 13 residues. The V end was cut by 3 bases, the J end by 1 base, with 5 bases between. CDR1 and CDR2 from the germline V gene are SGHTA and FQGTGA. The CDR3 DNA sequence: TGTGCCAGCAGCTTCAAGGGCACAGATACGCAGTATTTT. Residues: CASSFKGTDTQYF.

The chain joins TRBV3-1 (or the pseudogene TRBV3-2) to TRBJ2-2; perhaps TRBD2 as D (6 bases). This CDR3 contains 15 residues. V lost 5 bases and J lost 2, with 12 bases in between. Germline V gives CDR1 LGHDT, CDR2 YNNKEL (reference sequence). Written as DNA, the CDR3 is TGTGCCAGCAGCAAAACGGGGACTAACACCGGGGAGCTGTTTTTT. Translated, it gives CASSKTGTNTGELFF.

V is TRBV4-1 and J is TRBJ1-6, with 9 bases aligning to TRBD1. V was clipped by 4 bases and J by 9 bases; unmatched bases: 4. The CDR3 covers 14 residues. CDR1 and CDR2 from the germline V gene are MGHRA and YSYEKL. CDR3 DNA sequence: TGCGCCAGCAGCCCCGGACAGGGGACTTCACCCCTCCACTTT. It is translated as CASSPGQGTSPLHF.

The rearrangement links TRBV5-4 to TRBJ2-5; TRBD2 agrees at 7 bases. V lost 2 bases to trimming and J lost 5 bases; unmatched junction nucleotides: 9. Germline V CDR1 and CDR2: SGHNT, YYREEE (reference sequence). This CDR3 spans 15 amino acids. The DNA of the CDR3 is TGTGCCAGCAGCTTCAAAAGCGGGGCGTTTGAGACCCAGTACTTC. It translates to CASSFKSGAFETQYF.

This chain uses TRBV14 with TRBJ2-3; possible D gene TRBD2, 6 bases. The CDR3 runs to 14 residues. Germline assignment: CDR1 SGHDN and CDR2 FVKESK. Trimming shortened V by 4 bases and J by 4 bases, and 12 bases separated the two germline ends. CDR3 coding DNA: TGTGCCAGCAGCCCCGGGACTGGTGCAGATACGCAGTATTTT. It is translated as CASSPGTGADTQYF.

The chain couples TRBV11-2 to TRBJ2-3, with D perhaps TRBD1 (6 bases). The V gene's germline CDR1 is SGHAT and CDR2 FQNNGV. This CDR3 has 13 residues. Trimming left V 1 base short and J 8 bases short, with 10 bases between. Written as DNA, the CDR3 is TGTGCCAGCAGCTTAGGGAAGGGGGTTACGCAGTATTTT. Translated, it gives CASSLGKGVTQYF. Full variable domain (missing parts from reference TRBV11-2 and TRBJ2-3): EAGVAQSPRYKIIEKRQSVAFWCNPISGHATLYWYQQILGQGPKLLIQFQNNGVVDDSQLPKDRFSAERLKGVDSTLKIQPAKLEDSAVYLCASSLGKGVTQYFGPGTRLTVL.

This clone was seen a single time. CDR3 amino acids: CAAGWVRAEAFF. In DNA, the CDR3 is TGTGCCGCTGGGTGGGTGCGGGCTGAAGCTTTCTTT. The genes are TRBV3-1 (or the pseudogene TRBV3-2) and TRBJ1-1; D not resolved. Trimming took off 11 bases at V and 6 bases at J, with 16 bases between the two ends. CDR3 size: 12 residues. CDR1 is LGHDT, CDR2 YNNKEL, per germline (reference sequence).

J is TRBJ1-5 and V is TRBV7-8; D possibly corresponds to TRBD1 (5 bases). The CDR3 contains 15 residues. Trimming stripped 5 bases from V and 7 bases from J, with 18 bases between. The V gene's germline CDR1 is SGHVS and CDR2 FQNEAQ. In DNA, the CDR3 is TGTGCCAGCAGCCATAATCCGGGGGGTGACCAGCCCCAGCATTTT. Translated, it gives CASSHNPGGDQPQHF. Looking up the rest from reference TRBV7-8 and TRBJ1-5 gives the full variable domain: GAGVSQSPRYKVAKRGQDVALRCDPISGHVSLFWYQQALGQGPEFLTYFQNEAQLDKSGLPSDRFFAERPEGSVSTLKIQRTQQEDSAVYLCASSHNPGGDQPQHFGDGTRLSIL.

The chain recombines TRBV7-9 with TRBJ2-7; D uncertain. The CDR3 is made up of 13 amino acids. Looked up from germline, CDR1 is SEHNR and CDR2 is FQNEAQ (reference sequence). V lost 5 bases to trimming and J lost 2 bases, with 10 bases between them. The CDR3 loop is CASSIDKTYEQYF. Written as DNA, the CDR3 is TGTGCCAGCAGCATCGACAAGACCTACGAGCAGTACTTC.

Only one count was recorded for this clone. This chain joins TRBV6-1 and TRBJ1-4, with D possibly being TRBD1 (5 bases). Germline lookup yields CDR1 MNHNS and CDR2 SASEGT. The V gene lost 0 bases and the J gene lost 5 bases, with 13 bases spanning the gap. This CDR3 spans 16 amino acids. This chain's CDR3 is CASSEAWGRPNEKLFF. The CDR3 nucleotides are TGTGCCAGCAGTGAAGCCTGGGGCAGGCCGAATGAAAAACTGTTTTTT.

The chain has TRBV4-1 and TRBJ2-1; 7 bases map to TRBD1. This CDR3 has 16 residues. V lost 0 bases, J lost 3 bases, and 5 bases stayed unmatched. From germline, CDR1 is MGHRA and CDR2 YSYEKL. DNA for the CDR3: TGCGCCAGCAGCCAAGAAGGGACAGTGAGCTACAATGAGCAGTTCTTC. The encoded protein is CASSQEGTVSYNEQFF.

For this clone: This sample includes further DNA sequences coding for the same CDR3. V gene TRBV9 combines with J gene TRBJ2-7; D not resolved. V shed 4 bases and J shed 0 bases, with 5 bases lying between them. This CDR3 spans 12 amino acids. CDR1 SGDLS and CDR2 YYNGEE come from the germline V gene. CDR3 residues: CASSSSSYEQYF. The CDR3 DNA reads TGTGCCAGCAGCTCAAGCTCCTACGAGCAGTACTTC.

CDR3 sequence: CASSQDSVSYNEQFF. For the CDR3, the DNA is TGCGCCAGCAGCCAGGATAGCGTATCCTACAATGAGCAGTTCTTC. The V and J genes are TRBV4-3 and TRBJ2-1; weak D call: TRBD2 (5 bases). The V end lost 3 bases, the J end lost 1 base, and 10 bases lay between the germline ends. The V gene's germline CDR1 is LGHNA and CDR2 YSLEER. There are 15 residues in the CDR3.

This chain links TRBV5-1 with TRBJ2-7, with 8 nucleotides matching TRBD2. The trim removed 5 bases at V and 5 bases at J, leaving 12 bases unmatched. The CDR3 is 15 amino acids. CDR1 is SGHRS and CDR2 is YFSETQ in the germline V gene. The CDR3 region has the DNA TGCGCCAGCAGGAACCCGGGACTAGGACTCCACGAGCAGTACTTC. Translated: CASRNPGLGLHEQYF.

The rearrangement joins TRBV15 to TRBJ1-2; TRBD1 agrees at 9 bases. CDR1 is LNHNV, CDR2 YYDKDF, per germline (reference sequence). The CDR3 is 15 amino acids. The J segment lost 8 bases and the V segment lost 0 bases, leaving 7 bases of the junction unmatched. CDR3 in DNA: TGTGCCACCAGCAGAGATCGGGCGGACAGGGGCGGCTACACCTTC. Translating it yields CATSRDRADRGGYTF.

This clone was found once. The gene calls are TRBV5-1 and TRBJ1-4, with D uncertain. Per germline, CDR1 SGHRS and CDR2 YFSETQ. Trimming took off 0 bases at V and 0 bases at J, with 6 bases between the two ends. The CDR3 covers 15 residues. This chain's CDR3 is CASSLEAATNEKLFF. Written as DNA, the CDR3 is TGCGCCAGCAGCTTGGAGGCGGCAACTAATGAAAAACTGTTTTTT.

The chain couples TRBV12-5 to TRBJ2-3, with 14 bases fitting TRBD2. The germline gives CDR1 LGHNT, CDR2 FRNRAP. CDR3 length: 20 residues. The V segment lost 9 bases and the J segment 5 bases; nucleotides outside the gene matches: 22. CDR3 DNA: TGTGCTAGGAAGGTCCCGGGACAGGGGACTAGCGGGGGTGGAATAGATACGCAGTATTTT. Amino acids: CARKVPGQGTSGGGIDTQYF.

V gene TRBV5-4 combines with J gene TRBJ1-1; possible D gene TRBD1, 5 bases. The CDR3 extends over 15 amino acids. Germline CDR1 is SGHNT and CDR2 is YYREEE (reference sequence). The V end was cut by 3 bases, the J end by 1 base, with 13 bases between. CDR3 sequence: CASSSPGPSNTEAFF. As DNA, the CDR3 is TGTGCCAGCAGCTCGCCGGGACCCTCGAACACTGAAGCTTTCTTT. The full variable domain, completed using reference TRBV5-4 and TRBJ1-1, is ETGVTQSPTHLIKTRGQQVTLRCSSQSGHNTVSWYQQALGQGPQFIFQYYREEENGRGNFPPRFSGLQFPNYSSELNVNALELDDSALYLCASSSPGPSNTEAFFGQGTRLTVV.

The chain has TRBV3-1 (or the pseudogene TRBV3-2) and TRBJ2-3; 14 nucleotides align to TRBD2. The CDR3 runs to 17 residues. Trimming cost V 4 bases and J 6 bases; bases outside gene matches: 9. Looked up from germline, CDR1 is LGHDT and CDR2 is YNNKEL (reference sequence). CDR3 region: CASSPPGLAGAGDTQYF. The CDR3 DNA is TGTGCCAGCAGCCCACCGGGACTAGCGGGGGCTGGGGATACGCAGTATTTT.

This chain connects TRBV9 to TRBJ2-2; D unresolved. CDR1 SGDLS and CDR2 YYNGEE come from the germline V gene. The CDR3 is made up of 14 amino acids. V was pared by 3 bases and J by 1 base, with 7 bases between. CDR3 residues: CASSAHRNTGELFF. In DNA form, the CDR3 reads TGTGCCAGCAGCGCCCACAGGAACACCGGGGAGCTGTTTTTT. Full variable domain (rest looked up from reference TRBV9 and TRBJ2-2): DSGVTQTPKHLITATGQRVTLRCSPRSGDLSVYWYQQSLDQGLQFLIQYYNGEERAKGNILERFSAQQFPDLHSELNLSSLELGDSALYFCASSAHRNTGELFFGEGSRLTVL.

The gene calls are TRBV10-3 and TRBJ2-7, with TRBD1 as a possible D gene (6 bases). CDR1 and CDR2 from the germline V gene are ENHRY and SYGVKD. V was cut by 7 bases and J by 7 bases, with 17 bases left in between. The CDR3 spans 13 residues. The CDR3 loop is CAITLSRDKEQYF. The CDR3 DNA is TGTGCCATCACACTATCACGGGACAAGGAGCAGTACTTC.

This chain connects TRBV6-5 to TRBJ1-4; D gene ambiguous. From germline, CDR1 is MNHEY and CDR2 SVGAGI. V dropped 6 bases and J dropped 8 bases, with 13 bases sitting between them. CDR3 size: 13 residues. The CDR3 here is CASRGWEGEKLFF. The CDR3 DNA reads TGTGCCAGCAGGGGGTGGGAGGGCGAAAAACTGTTTTTT.

V gene TRBV5-1 combines with J gene TRBJ1-6; maybe TRBD1 (5 bases). Germline V gene sequence: CDR1 SGHRS, CDR2 YFSETQ. This CDR3 spans 16 amino acids. Trimming left V 2 bases short and J 0 bases short, with 9 bases between. The CDR3 sequence: CASSFSGSSYNSPLHF. The CDR3 DNA is TGCGCCAGCAGCTTCTCAGGGAGCTCCTATAATTCACCCCTCCACTTT.

V gene TRBV19 combines with J gene TRBJ2-1; 7 bases map to TRBD1. In germline, CDR1 is LNHDA, CDR2 SQIVND (reference sequence). Trimming at V came to 7 bases and at J to 4 bases, leaving 22 bases not matched to a gene. CDR3 size: 19 residues. As DNA, the CDR3 is TGTGCCAGTACCATGCGATCGGGACAGACTCTAAGGCGGTACAATGAGCAGTTCTTC. This encodes CASTMRSGQTLRRYNEQFF.

The genes are TRBV23-1 and TRBJ2-7, with D perhaps matching TRBD1 (6 bases). Being an ORF, TRBV23-1 has a function that is uncertain. V lost 5 bases, J lost 2 bases, and 19 bases lay in between. There are 16 residues in the CDR3. The CDR3 bases are TGCGCCAGCAGTGAACAAGGGACAACCGAAACCTACGAGCAGTACTTC. Its protein is CASSEQGTTETYEQYF.

This chain uses TRBV5-5 with TRBJ2-3, with no clear D. The CDR3 totals 15 residues. Germline CDR1 is SGHKS and CDR2 is YYEKEE (reference sequence). V was trimmed by 2 bases and J by 4 bases, leaving 14 bases between them. For the CDR3, the DNA is TGTGCCAGCAGCTTTGGTTCCTTTGGGGCAGATACGCAGTATTTT. It encodes CASSFGSFGADTQYF.